Each of the 4 T cell receptor beta chains below was sequenced from the same sample in a study of cytomegalovirus exposure and HLA in healthy donors. PCR employed 60 Vbeta and 13 Jbeta primers. TCRdb's table, derived via immunoSEQ multiplex PCR, lists solely in-frame clones and lacks some. The sample includes more than 110,000 clones, about two thirds of them seen just once. The sequencing sample was made of PBMCs. Receptors were obtained from a woman in her sixties in good health and CMV-seropositive.

This chain links TRBV28 with TRBJ2-5, with D possibly TRBD2 on 6 matching bases. Germline V lookup: CDR1 MDHEN, CDR2 SYDVKM. V gave up 7 bases and J gave up 5 bases, with 20 bases separating them. This CDR3 spans 15 amino acids. The CDR3 spells CASTRESTSRETQYF. The CDR3, as DNA: TGTGCCAGCACCCGGGAGTCAACCTCCCGGGAGACCCAGTACTTC.

The chain carries TRBV10-1 and TRBJ2-1; 10 bases agree with TRBD2. The ends lost 2 bases at V and 2 bases at J; junction bases unmatched: 0. Germline V lookup: CDR1 WNHNN, CDR2 SYGVQD (reference sequence). CDR3 length: 15 residues. The DNA of the CDR3 is TGCGCCAGCAGTGAGGGACTAGCGGCCTACAATGAGCAGTTCTTC. It yields the protein CASSEGLAAYNEQFF.

Regarding this clone: Other DNA sequences in this specimen translate into the identical CDR3. The chain carries TRBV5-1 and TRBJ2-7, with TRBD1 as a possible D gene (5 bases). Germline V gene data show CDR1 as SGHRS and CDR2 as YFSETQ. V lost 0 bases, J lost 4 bases, and 11 bases lay in between. The CDR3 sequence is 14 residues long. CDR3 DNA: TGCGCCAGCAGCTTGGGGCAGGGTTTGTACGAGCAGTACTTC. Protein: CASSLGQGLYEQYF.

This clone was counted a few times. CDR3 nucleotide sequence: TGTGCCAGCAGCCCTGGACACTATAGCAATCAGCCCCAGCATTTT. This codes for CASSPGHYSNQPQHF. The chain couples TRBV11-2 to TRBJ1-5; possibly TRBD1 for D (5 bases). This CDR3 is 15 amino acids long. V was clipped by 5 bases and J by 0 bases, with 11 bases between them. In germline, CDR1 is SGHAT, CDR2 FQNNGV. The whole variable domain, filled in from reference TRBV11-2 and TRBJ1-5, reads EAGVAQSPRYKIIEKRQSVAFWCNPISGHATLYWYQQILGQGPKLLIQFQNNGVVDDSQLPKDRFSAERLKGVDSTLKIQPAKLEDSAVYLCASSPGHYSNQPQHFGDGTRLSIL.